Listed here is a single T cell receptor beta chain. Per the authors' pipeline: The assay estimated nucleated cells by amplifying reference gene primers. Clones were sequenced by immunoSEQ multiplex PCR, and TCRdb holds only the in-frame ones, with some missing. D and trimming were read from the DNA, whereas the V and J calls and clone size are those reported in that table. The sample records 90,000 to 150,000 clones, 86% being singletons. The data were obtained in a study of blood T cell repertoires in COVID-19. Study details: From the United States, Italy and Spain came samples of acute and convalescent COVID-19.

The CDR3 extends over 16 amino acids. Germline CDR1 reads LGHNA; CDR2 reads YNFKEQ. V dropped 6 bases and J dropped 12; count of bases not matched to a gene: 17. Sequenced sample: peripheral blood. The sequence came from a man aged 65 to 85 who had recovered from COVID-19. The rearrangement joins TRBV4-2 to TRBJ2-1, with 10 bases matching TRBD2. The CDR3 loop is CASSRRTSGTLGGQFF. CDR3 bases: TGTGCCAGCAGTCGTAGGACTAGCGGAACCCTAGGCGGGCAGTTCTTC.